This TCR beta chain was retrieved from a study of post-analysis software for immune sequencing data. Overall study findings and caveats: A few TRBV segments were significantly more frequent in patients than in controls. TRBV5-6, TRBV5-1 and TRBV20-1 were among these segments.

Unique-molecular-identifier-tagged TCR beta cDNA libraries were used. TCRdb re-analysed the PCR reads in MiXCR, keeping a single row per CDR3 protein. The sample shows about 540,000 distinct CDR3 sequences, around 31% of them seen only once. CDR1 and CDR2 from the germline V gene are DFQATT and SNEGSKA (reference sequence). This CDR3 spans 15 amino acids. V lost 3 bases, J lost 3 bases, and 17 bases lay in between. The sample holds a few counts of this clonotype. Its target is not known. The chain links TRBV20-1 to TRBJ2-5; D uncertain. The receptor was derived from a girl aged 2-17 years with multiple sclerosis. The sequencing input was blood. The CDR3 sequence is CSASQWTPPKETQYF. In nucleotides, the CDR3 is TGCAGTGCTAGCCAGTGGACCCCCCCTAAAGAGACCCAGTACTTC.